A single sample is the source of the 26 T cell receptor beta chains below, sequenced in a study of cytomegalovirus exposure and HLA in healthy donors. It was with 60 Vbeta and 13 Jbeta primers that the PCR ran. Using immunoSEQ multiplex PCR, the repertoire was profiled, and TCRdb retains in-frame clones only, with some absent. The table includes about 130,000 clones, 70% to 80% detected once. What was sequenced was PBMCs. The receptors come from a man aged 50 to 59 in good health and CMV-seronegative.

This chain connects TRBV11-3 to TRBJ1-6; D gene unclear. Germline-derived CDR1 and CDR2 are SGHNT and YENEEA. The CDR3 contains 13 residues. Trimming shortened V by 1 base and J by 8 bases, and 6 bases separated the two germline ends. Written as DNA, the CDR3 is TGTGCCAGCAGCTTAGTTCGGGATTCACCCCTCCACTTT. Translated, it gives CASSLVRDSPLHF.

In this sample, this clone turned up once. The chain is built from TRBV7-9 and TRBJ1-4; D gene ambiguous. Germline lookup yields CDR1 SEHNR and CDR2 FQNEAQ (reference sequence). This CDR3 comprises 15 residues. V dropped 5 bases and J dropped 4 bases, with 14 bases sitting between them. CDR3 in amino acids: CASSPWVDYNEKLFF. The CDR3 DNA is TGTGCCAGCAGCCCCTGGGTGGACTATAATGAAAAACTGTTTTTT.

The chain is built from TRBV5-6 and TRBJ1-6; 7 positions match TRBD1. CDR1 is SGHDT, CDR2 YYEEEE, per germline. This CDR3 has 15 residues. J gave up 10 bases and V 0 bases, and 7 bases lay outside the gene matches. The chain's CDR3 is CASSLALGGESPLHF. CDR3 nucleotide sequence: TGTGCCAGCAGCTTGGCCTTAGGGGGCGAGTCACCCCTCCACTTT.

The rearrangement uses TRBV4-3 and TRBJ1-6; tentative D call: TRBD1 (5 bases). V gave up 4 bases and J gave up 8 bases, with 15 bases separating them. The CDR3 totals 15 residues. Germline loops: CDR1 LGHNA, CDR2 YSLEER. CDR3 region: CASSPQAGEDSPLHF. The CDR3 DNA reads as TGCGCCAGCAGCCCCCAGGCGGGGGAAGATTCACCCCTCCACTTT.

The chain links TRBV28 to TRBJ2-7, with 13 bases aligning to TRBD2. V lost 10 bases and J lost 2; bases outside the gene matches: 8. CDR1 is MDHEN, CDR2 SYDVKM, per germline. This CDR3 spans 15 amino acids. CDR3 bases: TGTGCCACCCACGGGACTAGCGGGGAACCCTACGAGCAGTACGTC. Translation: CATHGTSGEPYEQYV.

The rearrangement links TRBV6-1 to TRBJ1-4; 9 bases agree with TRBD1. J lost 7 bases, V lost 7 bases, and 7 bases had no gene match. This CDR3 region has 14 residues. Per germline, CDR1 MNHNS and CDR2 SASEGT. The CDR3 protein is CASIAGTGREKLFF. CDR3 sequence (DNA): TGTGCCAGCATCGCCGGGACAGGGCGTGAAAAACTGTTTTTT.

This clone was seen only once. CDR3: CASSQGRGSNTGELFF. For the CDR3, the DNA is TGTGCCAGCAGCCAGGGGCGGGGGTCGAACACCGGGGAGCTGTTTTTT. The chain couples TRBV9 to TRBJ2-2, with D possibly TRBD2 on 7 matching bases. Germline loops: CDR1 SGDLS, CDR2 YYNGEE. V lost 4 bases, J lost 0 bases, and 13 bases lay in between. This CDR3 is built from 16 residues. The full variable domain, rest sourced from reference TRBV9 and TRBJ2-2, is DSGVTQTPKHLITATGQRVTLRCSPRSGDLSVYWYQQSLDQGLQFLIQYYNGEERAKGNILERFSAQQFPDLHSELNLSSLELGDSALYFCASSQGRGSNTGELFFGEGSRLTVL.

The chain recombines TRBV10-3 with TRBJ2-7; a weak D match, TRBD1 (5 bases). With 3 bases removed from V and 4 bases from J, the gap between germline ends came to 10 bases. The CDR3 is made up of 13 amino acids. The V gene's germline CDR1 is ENHRY and CDR2 SYGVKD. The CDR3 sequence: CAISDRVAYEQYV. For the CDR3, the DNA is TGTGCCATCAGTGACAGGGTGGCGTACGAGCAGTACGTC.

The chain links TRBV19 to TRBJ2-7; a possible D gene is TRBD1 (5 bases). The CDR3 spans 14 residues. The germline V gene has CDR1 LNHDA and CDR2 SQIVND (reference sequence). Between the trimmed V and J ends, which lost 5 bases and 2 bases, there was a span of 13 bases. Written as DNA, the CDR3 is TGTGCCAGTAGTTCCAGGGAAAGCCCCTACGAGCAGTACTTC. Its translation is CASSSRESPYEQYF.

CDR3 protein: CASSPGKGARGRETQYF. The CDR3 coding sequence is TGTGCCAGCAGCCCAGGGAAGGGGGCCCGGGGTAGAGAGACCCAGTACTTC. The chain combines TRBV7-2 with TRBJ2-5, with 7 bases that match TRBD1. The CDR3 length is 17 residues. The ends lost 5 bases at V and 4 bases at J; junction bases unmatched: 16. Per germline, CDR1 SGHTA and CDR2 FQGNSA. Drawing the rest from reference TRBV7-2 and TRBJ2-5, the complete variable domain is GAGVSQSPSNKVTEKGKDVELRCDPISGHTALYWYRQSLGQGLEFLIYFQGNSAPDKSGLPSDRFSAERTGGSVSTLTIQRTQQEDSAVYLCASSPGKGARGRETQYFGPGTRLLVL.

This chain connects TRBV6-1 to TRBJ2-5, with TRBD2 matching over 9 bases. J was trimmed by 5 bases and V by 5 bases; bases with no gene match: 6. Germline lookup yields CDR1 MNHNS and CDR2 SASEGT. The CDR3 has 14 residues. CDR3 amino acids: CASSLAGTTETQYF. The CDR3 region has the DNA TGTGCCAGCAGTCTAGCGGGGACTACTGAGACCCAGTACTTC.

The table lists this clone with a few counts. This sequence joins TRBV6-6 and TRBJ2-3; 11 bases match TRBD1. The length of the CDR3 is 16 residues. Losses at the gene ends were 1 base for V and 7 bases for J; bases not matched to a gene: 7. Germline V gives CDR1 MNHNY, CDR2 SVGAGI (reference sequence). CDR3 region: CASSYLPGQGVYTQYF. CDR3 nucleotide sequence: TGTGCCAGCAGTTACTTGCCGGGACAGGGGGTATATACGCAGTATTTT.

This rearrangement joins TRBV19 to TRBJ1-2; TRBD1 is a possible D gene (6 bases). This CDR3 region has 13 residues. V dropped 6 bases and J dropped 6 bases, with 14 bases sitting between them. CDR1 is LNHDA, CDR2 SQIVND, per germline (reference sequence). CDR3 nucleotide sequence: TGTGCCAGTAGCCTACAGGGTCGCGATGGCTACACCTTC. Amino acids: CASSLQGRDGYTF.

This chain joins TRBV18 and TRBJ1-1; D might be TRBD1 (6 bases). Per germline, CDR1 KGHSH and CDR2 LQKENI. The V end lost 3 bases, the J end lost 5 bases, and 16 bases lay between the germline ends. This CDR3 is 15 amino acids long. CDR3 region: CASSPLRGAETEAFF. The CDR3 DNA sequence: TGTGCCAGCTCACCTCTCCGGGGGGCCGAAACTGAAGCTTTCTTT.

This clone appeared a few times. The rearrangement joins TRBV21-1 to TRBJ1-5; TRBD1 is the table's D call, not checked against the DNA. TRBV21-1 is deemed a pseudogene. This CDR3 is 16 amino acids long. CDR3 amino acids: CASTPGQVVSREPQHF. CDR3 sequence (DNA): TGTGCCAGCACCCCTGGACAGGTGGTGTCTAGGGAGCCCCAGCATTTT.

In its sample, this clone was seen a few times. The CDR3 DNA reads TGTGCCAGCAGTTTAGCCTTGGGGAGCGCCGGGGAGCTGTTTTTT. It codes for CASSLALGSAGELFF. The rearrangement joins TRBV6-6 to TRBJ2-2; TRBD2 might be the D (5 bases). Germline V CDR1 and CDR2: MNHNY, SVGAGI (reference sequence). This CDR3 spans 15 amino acids. V lost 4 bases and J 6 bases, leaving 15 bases between the germline ends.

V gene TRBV7-2 combines with J gene TRBJ2-2; 8 nucleotides line up with TRBD1. CDR3 length equals 18 residues. Trimming removed 1 base from V and 8 bases from J; junction bases left unmatched: 15. The V gene's germline CDR1 is SGHTA and CDR2 FQGNSA. DNA for the CDR3: TGTGCCAGCAGCTTAGAGCCTCAGGGGGCGTTTCGTGGAGGGGAGCTGTTTTTT. Encoded protein: CASSLEPQGAFRGGELFF.

The rearrangement joins TRBV19 to TRBJ1-2; D is perhaps TRBD1 (5 bases). V lost 4 bases to trimming and J lost 7 bases, with 16 bases between them. Germline values: CDR1 LNHDA, CDR2 SQIVND (reference sequence). This CDR3 has 14 amino acids. The DNA for the CDR3 is TGTGCCAGTAGTAACTCAGGGAAGATGGGTGGCTACACCTTC. The encoded protein is CASSNSGKMGGYTF.

This chain uses TRBV4-1 with TRBJ1-5; perhaps TRBD1 as D (6 bases). Germline CDR1 is MGHRA and CDR2 is YSYEKL. This CDR3 region has 15 residues. Trimming cost V 4 bases and J 4 bases, with 14 bases left between them. CDR3 in amino acids: CASSPGGQGNQPQHF. CDR3 DNA: TGCGCCAGCAGCCCCGGAGGTCAGGGGAATCAGCCCCAGCATTTT.

The V gene is TRBV6-6, the J gene TRBJ1-2; 7 nucleotides match TRBD1. V lost 5 bases, J lost 2 bases, and 5 bases stayed unmatched. Looked up from germline, CDR1 is MNHNY and CDR2 is SVGAGI (reference sequence). The CDR3 totals 14 residues. CDR3 residues: CASSHRQGNYGYTF. Here the CDR3 DNA reads TGTGCCAGCAGTCACCGACAGGGCAACTATGGCTACACCTTC.

V and J are TRBV28 and TRBJ2-6; 7 nucleotides align to TRBD2. Trimming removed 5 bases from V and 2 bases from J; junction bases left unmatched: 9. Per the germline V gene, CDR1 is MDHEN and CDR2 is SYDVKM. The CDR3 has 17 amino acids. CDR3 loop: CASSPSGGGAGANVLTF. Here the CDR3 DNA reads TGTGCCAGCAGTCCCAGTGGGGGGGGAGCTGGGGCCAACGTCCTGACTTTC. Full variable domain (missing parts from reference TRBV28 and TRBJ2-6): DVKVTQSSRYLVKRTGEKVFLECVQDMDHENMFWYRQDPGLGLRLIYFSYDVKMKEKGDIPEGYSVSREKKERFSLILESASTNQTSMYLCASSPSGGGAGANVLTFGAGSRLTVL.

The rearrangement links TRBV5-1 to TRBJ1-5; tentatively, D is TRBD1 (6 bases). The CDR3 totals 14 residues. Germline V gene lookup returns CDR1 SGHRS and CDR2 YFSETQ. Deletions cut 4 bases from V and 2 bases from J, with 10 bases between. The chain's CDR3 is CASSPDSRNQPQHF. CDR3 DNA: TGCGCCAGCAGCCCGGACAGCCGCAATCAGCCCCAGCATTTT.

This clone was observed once. CDR3 region: CASSLYQATGNTIYF. As DNA, the CDR3 is TGTGCCAGCAGCTTATACCAGGCAACTGGAAACACCATATATTTT. The genes are TRBV7-2 and TRBJ1-3, with D hard to call. This CDR3 spans 15 amino acids. Germline CDR1 reads SGHTA; CDR2 reads FQGNSA. Deletions cut 2 bases from V and 2 bases from J, with 10 bases between.

J is TRBJ1-1 and V is TRBV2, with a tentative D call TRBD1 (5 bases). Trimming shortened V by 8 bases and J by 5 bases, and 15 bases separated the two germline ends. The germline CDR1 and CDR2 sequences are SNHLY and FYNNEI. There are 13 residues in the CDR3. CDR3 sequence reads: CASVIPGVTEAFF. CDR3 bases: TGTGCCAGCGTAATCCCGGGGGTGACTGAAGCTTTCTTT.

This clone was picked up one time. The chain combines TRBV5-1 with TRBJ1-4; 8 nucleotides align to TRBD1. Germline V lookup: CDR1 SGHRS, CDR2 YFSETQ. The trim removed 0 bases at V and 5 bases at J, leaving 12 bases unmatched. CDR3 length: 18 residues. CDR3: CASSLGGQADFSNEKLFF. The CDR3 DNA reads as TGCGCCAGCAGCTTGGGGGGACAGGCGGACTTTTCGAATGAAAAACTGTTTTTT. The variable domain in full, with the rest retrieved from reference TRBV5-1 and TRBJ1-4, is KAGVTQTPRYLIKTRGQQVTLSCSPISGHRSVSWYQQTPGQGLQFLFEYFSETQRNKGNFPGRFSGRQFSNSRSEMNVSTLELGDSALYLCASSLGGQADFSNEKLFFGSGTQLSVL.

J is TRBJ2-2 and V is TRBV27, with TRBD2 as a possible D gene (6 bases). Trimming left V 6 bases short and J 4 bases short, with 12 bases between. Germline V gives CDR1 MNHEY, CDR2 SMNVEV (reference sequence). This CDR3 spans 14 amino acids. The CDR3 loop reads CASSQGLATGELFF. CDR3 coding DNA: TGTGCCAGCAGCCAGGGACTGGCCACCGGGGAGCTGTTTTTT.